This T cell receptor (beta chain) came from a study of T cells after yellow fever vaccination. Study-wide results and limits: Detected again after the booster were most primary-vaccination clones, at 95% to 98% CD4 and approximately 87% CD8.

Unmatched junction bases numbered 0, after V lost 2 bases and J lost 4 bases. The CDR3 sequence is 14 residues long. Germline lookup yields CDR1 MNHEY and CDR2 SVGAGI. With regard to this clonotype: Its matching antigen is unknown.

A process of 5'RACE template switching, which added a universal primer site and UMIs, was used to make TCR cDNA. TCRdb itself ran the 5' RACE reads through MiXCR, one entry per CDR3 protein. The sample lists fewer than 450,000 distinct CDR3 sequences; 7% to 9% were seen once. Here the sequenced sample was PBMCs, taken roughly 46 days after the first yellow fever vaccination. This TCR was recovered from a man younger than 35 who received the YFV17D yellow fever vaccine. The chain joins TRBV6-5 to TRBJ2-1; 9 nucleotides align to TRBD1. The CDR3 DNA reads TGTGCCAGCAGTTACGGGACAGGGTACAATGAGCAGTTCTTC. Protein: CASSYGTGYNEQFF.